There are many counts of the clone carrying this T cell receptor (beta chain). As yet, its antigen is unknown. The study amplified TCR beta CDR3 regions using RNA transcripts. Investigators did first-round RT-PCR with HTBI primers, then second-round multiplex PCR. MiXCR was run by TCRdb on the multiplex PCR reads, yielding one entry per CDR3 protein. This table has tens of thousands of distinct CDR3 sequences, approximately 50% appearing once. The sample belongs to a study of Graves' ophthalmopathy and Graves' hyperthyroidism. The overall study: The authors collected peripheral blood at initial diagnosis, before any treatment. Study results and caveats: Most thyroid clonotypes with frequency above 0.001 were detected in blood too.

V dropped 2 bases and J dropped 4 bases, with 14 bases sitting between them. Per the germline V gene, CDR1 is SGDLS and CDR2 is YYNGEE. The CDR3 sequence is 15 residues long. Among the exclusions were patients with other autoimmune diseases, uncontrolled infections, pregnancy or lactation. PBMCs were obtained from 10 ml of fresh peripheral blood. The V and J genes are TRBV9 and TRBJ2-3; D might be TRBD1 (5 bases). This receptor was obtained from an adult woman with Graves' ophthalmopathy. The sequencing sample was made of peripheral blood. DNA for the CDR3: TGTGCCAGCAGCGTCAGGCCAGCAGGGCCAGATACGCAGTATTTT. It yields the protein CASSVRPAGPDTQYF.